These T cell receptor beta chains were read from a single sample in a study of cytomegalovirus exposure and HLA in healthy donors. Some clones are missing from TCRdb's copy, which holds only in-frame ones; the method was immunoSEQ multiplex PCR. Of approximately 76,000 clones listed, under 70% were seen once; the top ten hold over 5.5%. The sequenced sample consisted of PBMCs. These receptors were obtained from a man aged 25-40 years in good health and CMV-seropositive. Both conserved end residues are part of each CDR3. The order of the fields is D gene, V gene, clone size, J gene, CDR3 DNA, CDR3 protein. D genes are given only for firm matches. Clone size is not always given. Where it is, it says once, few, many or a class for expanded clones.

D gene: TRBD2
V gene: TRBV30
clone size: .
J gene: TRBJ2-4
CDR3 DNA: TGTGCCTGGAGTGTTATTTGGGAGGGCAAAAACATTCAGTACTTC
CDR3 protein: CAWSVIWEGKNIQYF

D gene: TRBD2
V gene: TRBV7-8
clone size: .
J gene: TRBJ2-5
CDR3 DNA: TGTGCCAGCAGAAAGCAACTAGCGGAAGAGACCCAGTACTTC
CDR3 protein: CASRKQLAEETQYF

D gene: TRBD1
V gene: TRBV11-2
clone size: .
J gene: TRBJ1-4
CDR3 DNA: TGTGCCAGCAGCTTGATGACAGGGAAAAATGAAAAACTGTTTTTT
CDR3 protein: CASSLMTGKNEKLFF

D gene: .
V gene: TRBV19
clone size: .
J gene: TRBJ1-5
CDR3 DNA: TGTGCCAGTAGTATAGGTAGAGGGCGAACTAGCAATCAGCCCCAGCATTTT
CDR3 protein: CASSIGRGRTSNQPQHF

D gene: TRBD2
V gene: TRBV11-2
clone size: once
J gene: TRBJ2-5
CDR3 DNA: TGTGCCAGCAGCTTAGGTAGCGGGAAGGAGACCCAGTACTTC
CDR3 protein: CASSLGSGKETQYF

D gene: TRBD2
V gene: TRBV7-8
clone size: .
J gene: TRBJ2-3
CDR3 DNA: TGTGCCAGCAGCCTCGGACTAGCGCGGCAGGATACGCAGTATTTT
CDR3 protein: CASSLGLARQDTQYF

D gene: .
V gene: TRBV6-6
clone size: .
J gene: TRBJ1-3
CDR3 DNA: TGTGCCAGCAGTTACCAGGACAGCTCTGGAAACACCATATATTTT
CDR3 protein: CASSYQDSSGNTIYF

D gene: TRBD2
V gene: TRBV4-2
clone size: .
J gene: TRBJ2-1
CDR3 DNA: TGTGCCAGCAGCCAAGGCCCGAGGGAGGGCCAAAATGAGCAGTTCTTC
CDR3 protein: CASSQGPREGQNEQFF

D gene: TRBD1
V gene: TRBV11-3
clone size: .
J gene: TRBJ2-5
CDR3 DNA: TGTGCCAGCAGCCCCGACAGGGGTGAGACCCAGTACTTC
CDR3 protein: CASSPDRGETQYF

D gene: .
V gene: TRBV11-2
clone size: once
J gene: TRBJ2-5
CDR3 DNA: TGTGCCAGCAGCTTACGGGAGACCCAGTACTTC
CDR3 protein: CASSLRETQYF

D gene: .
V gene: TRBV10-3
clone size: .
J gene: TRBJ1-1
CDR3 DNA: TGTGCCATCAGTGAGTCTGGGAGCAGGGGCACTAACACTGAAGCTTTCTTT
CDR3 protein: CAISESGSRGTNTEAFF

D gene: TRBD2
V gene: TRBV4-2
clone size: few
J gene: TRBJ2-2
CDR3 DNA: TGTGCCAGCAGCCAAGATCGGGGCGGGGGAGGGGCCGGGGAGCTGTTTTTT
CDR3 protein: CASSQDRGGGGAGELFF

D gene: TRBD2
V gene: TRBV11-2
clone size: .
J gene: TRBJ2-5
CDR3 DNA: TGTGCCAGCAGCGCATCTAGCGGGGAACAAGAGACCCAGTACTTC
CDR3 protein: CASSASSGEQETQYF

D gene: .
V gene: TRBV13
clone size: medium-sized
J gene: TRBJ2-5
CDR3 DNA: TGTGCCAGCAGCCCTTCAGGGTGGGAAGAGACCCAGTACTTC
CDR3 protein: CASSPSGWEETQYF

D gene: .
V gene: TRBV15
clone size: .
J gene: TRBJ1-4
CDR3 DNA: TGTGCCACCAGCAGAGAGGGCCGTTCGATTGAAAAACTGTTTTTT
CDR3 protein: CATSREGRSIEKLFF

D gene: .
V gene: TRBV11-2
clone size: .
J gene: TRBJ2-7
CDR3 DNA: TGTGCCAGCAGCTCGGGACTCCTTCTGACCTACGAGCAGTACTTC
CDR3 protein: CASSSGLLLTYEQYF

D gene: .
V gene: TRBV29-1
clone size: .
J gene: TRBJ2-1
CDR3 DNA: TGCAGCGCCCCCCGGGGACTCAATGAGCAGTTCTTC
CDR3 protein: CSAPRGLNEQFF

D gene: TRBD1
V gene: TRBV18
clone size: .
J gene: TRBJ1-1
CDR3 DNA: TGTGCCAGCTCACCTGGACAGGGCTCAATGAGCACTGAAGCTTTCTTT
CDR3 protein: CASSPGQGSMSTEAFF

D gene: .
V gene: TRBV11-2
clone size: .
J gene: TRBJ1-1
CDR3 DNA: TGTGCCAGCAGCTTAGATCTAACAGCCGGGGTGAACACTGAAGCTTTCTTT
CDR3 protein: CASSLDLTAGVNTEAFF

D gene: TRBD1
V gene: TRBV5-6
clone size: few
J gene: TRBJ2-6
CDR3 DNA: TGTGCCAGCAGCTTGACAGGGGCTGGGGCCAACGTCCTGACTTTC
CDR3 protein: CASSLTGAGANVLTF

D gene: TRBD1
V gene: TRBV27
clone size: .
J gene: TRBJ1-6
CDR3 DNA: TGTGCCAGCAGTTTATCAGGGGACAGGGTTAATTCACCCCTCCACTTT
CDR3 protein: CASSLSGDRVNSPLHF

D gene: .
V gene: TRBV5-6
clone size: few
J gene: TRBJ2-7
CDR3 DNA: TGTGCCAGCAGCCCCACACCCTCCTACGAGCAGTACTTC
CDR3 protein: CASSPTPSYEQYF

D gene: .
V gene: TRBV27
clone size: .
J gene: TRBJ1-1
CDR3 DNA: TGTGCCAGCAGTTGGTTAACTAGATCTGCTCACAGCACCGAGAACACTGAAGCTTTCTTT
CDR3 protein: CASSWLTRSAHSTENTEAFF

D gene: .
V gene: TRBV15
clone size: few
J gene: TRBJ1-2
CDR3 DNA: TGTGCCACCAGCAGAGTCGGAGGGTATGGCTACACCTTC
CDR3 protein: CATSRVGGYGYTF

D gene: TRBD1
V gene: TRBV7-3
clone size: .
J gene: TRBJ2-7
CDR3 DNA: TGTGCCAGCAGCGCGGAAGGGACAGGGCCTCGGGAGCAGTACTTC
CDR3 protein: CASSAEGTGPREQYF

D gene: .
V gene: TRBV10-3
clone size: few
J gene: TRBJ2-7
CDR3 DNA: TGTGCCATCAGTGAGTCCGGGAACCGTCCCTACGAGCAGTACTTC
CDR3 protein: CAISESGNRPYEQYF

D gene: TRBD1
V gene: TRBV14
clone size: .
J gene: TRBJ1-1
CDR3 DNA: TGTGCCAGCAGCCAACGCTGGGGACAGGGGTCCGACACTGAAGCTTTCTTT
CDR3 protein: CASSQRWGQGSDTEAFF